The TCR beta chain described here comes from a study of brain T cells in children with intractable seizures. Study results and limitations: Pre-surgery blood may have been undersampled, hiding some clones.

Regarding time point: blood from clinic visit 5 months post-surgery; TSC patient then seizure free. Sequencing was limited to surgery cases with top T cell transcript signatures in brain tissue. Pre-surgery treatment included at least one anti-epileptic drug. Sequenced by immunoSEQ multiplex PCR; TCRdb stores in-frame clones only, minus some. Of hundreds of thousands of clones listed, roughly 92% are singletons. This CDR3 spans 18 amino acids. Germline V gene data show CDR1 as LGHDT and CDR2 as YNNKEL (reference sequence). V lost 4 bases to trimming and J lost 2 bases, with 24 bases between them. Comments on this clone: Its antigen is as yet unknown.

Sequenced material: peripheral blood, taken 4 to 6 months after surgery. The receptor was isolated from a boy less than two years old with tuberous sclerosis and intractable seizures. The rearrangement joins TRBV3-1 (or the pseudogene TRBV3-2) to TRBJ2-7; D is ambiguous. The CDR3 here is CASSRSTQRMVDTYEQYF. The CDR3 DNA follows: TGTGCCAGCAGCCGATCCACGCAAAGAATGGTTGACACCTACGAGCAGTACTTC.